Included here is one T cell receptor (beta chain) sequence, with context. Its antigen is undetermined. This CDR3 comprises 13 residues. Looked up from germline, CDR1 is ENHRY and CDR2 is SYGVKD. The ends lost 0 bases at V and 15 bases at J; junction bases unmatched: 8. The sample comes from a study of response to subunit inactivated influenza vaccine. Notes on the study in general: That few new T cells are recruited by each seasonal influenza vaccination was the authors' suggestion.

TCRdb analysed the RT-PCR reads with MiXCR anew, one entry per CDR3 protein. This table has approximately 500,000 distinct CDR3 sequences, 10% to 15% appearing once. The rearrangement links TRBV10-3 to TRBJ2-1; TRBD1 matches at 7 bases. This sequence originates from a middle-aged man who received an inactivated influenza vaccine. This sample comprised PBMCs from blood, obtained roughly 45 days after vaccination. The CDR3 DNA is TGTGCCATCAGTGAGTCTGGGGACAGCGGTCGGTTCTTC. Translating it yields CAISESGDSGRFF.